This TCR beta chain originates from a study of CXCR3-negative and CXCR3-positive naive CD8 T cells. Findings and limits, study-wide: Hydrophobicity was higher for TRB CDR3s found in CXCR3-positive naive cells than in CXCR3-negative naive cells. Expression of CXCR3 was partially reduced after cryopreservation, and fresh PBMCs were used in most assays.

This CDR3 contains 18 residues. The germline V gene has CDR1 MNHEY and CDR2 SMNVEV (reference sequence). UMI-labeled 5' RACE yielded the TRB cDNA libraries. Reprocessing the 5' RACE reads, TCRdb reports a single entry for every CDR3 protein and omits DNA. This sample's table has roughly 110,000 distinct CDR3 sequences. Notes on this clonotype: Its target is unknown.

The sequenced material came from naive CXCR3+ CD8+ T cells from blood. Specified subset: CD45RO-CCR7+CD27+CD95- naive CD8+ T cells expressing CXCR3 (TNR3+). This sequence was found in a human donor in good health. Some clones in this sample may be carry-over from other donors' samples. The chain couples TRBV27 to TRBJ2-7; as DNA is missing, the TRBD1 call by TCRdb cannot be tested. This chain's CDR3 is CASSSYPSRGTNLFEQYF.